This T cell receptor (beta chain) stems from a study of molecular identifiers for immune sequencing clone quantification. This clonotype has only a few counts. One entry per CDR3 protein results from TCRdb running MiXCR on the PCR reads. The sample yields under 600,000 distinct CDR3 sequences, about 22% seen once. The material sequenced was naive CD8+ T cells from blood, with Jurkat cell RNA spiked in. This sample's subset: FACS-sorted CD8+CD4-CCR7+CD45RA+ naive T cells. The source of this sequence is a human donor in good health. Some libraries in this study had Jurkat cell RNA spiked in.

CDR3 in DNA: TGTGCCAGTAGTATAGTAGAGGGCCCGGAGTACAATGAGCAGTTCTTC. Translating it yields CASSIVEGPEYNEQFF. V usage is TRBV19 and J usage is TRBJ2-1, with D tentatively TRBD2 (5 bases). V dropped 1 base and J dropped 4 bases, with 14 bases sitting between them. The germline V gene encodes CDR1 LNHDA and CDR2 SQIVND (reference sequence). The CDR3 consists of 16 residues.